These 14 T cell receptor beta chains came from one sample sequenced in a study of PD-L1 blockade in urothelial cancer. The protocol was immunoSEQ multiplex PCR, while the TCRdb copy is restricted to in-frame clones and leaves out a portion. This sample has 85,000 to 90,000 clones; about 90% occur once, and the top ten carry 0.85% to 1%. Specified time point: pretreatment peripheral blood. Here the sequenced sample was PBMCs, taken around atezolizumab (anti-PD-L1) treatment. Source of these receptors: a woman aged 80 or over with urothelial cancer.

The chain is built from TRBV5-5 and TRBJ1-1; 12 bases agree with TRBD1. Germline CDR1 reads SGHKS; CDR2 reads YYEKEE (reference sequence). The CDR3 has 18 amino acids. J lost 6 bases, V lost 2 bases, and 14 bases had no gene match. The CDR3 protein is CASSFEGTGGLSSAEAFF. The CDR3 DNA sequence: TGTGCCAGCAGCTTTGAGGGGACAGGGGGCCTCAGTAGCGCTGAAGCTTTCTTT.

The chain is built from TRBV5-1 and TRBJ2-1; 7 positions match TRBD1. Germline trimming cut 2 bases from V and 2 bases from J; bases unmatched to any gene: 10. The CDR3 has 17 residues. Germline-derived CDR1 and CDR2 are SGHRS and YFSETQ. CDR3 sequence (DNA): TGCGCCAGCAGCTTCTTTAGTTCGGGACAGCCCTACAATGAGCAGTTCTTC. Protein sequence: CASSFFSSGQPYNEQFF.

With respect to this clone: A read error may account for a junction end that differs from germline. The genes are TRBV28 and TRBJ2-3; 8 bases match TRBD2. The CDR3 is 19 residues long. Germline CDR1 reads MDHEN; CDR2 reads SYDVKM. CDR3 protein: CASSLVSGKPATSTHTQYF. The DNA of the CDR3 is TGTGCCAGCAGTTTGGTTAGCGGGAAACCCGCAACTAGCACACATACGCAGTATTTT.

The V gene is TRBV10-3, the J gene TRBJ2-1, with 7 bases that match TRBD2. The CDR3 is 15 residues long. The J segment lost 5 bases and the V segment lost 8 bases, leaving 12 bases of the junction unmatched. Germline lookup yields CDR1 ENHRY and CDR2 SYGVKD. The CDR3 nucleotides are TGTGCCATCGGGTCTGGCGGGAGTCTCAACAATGAGCAGTTCTTC. Translated: CAIGSGGSLNNEQFF.

This chain connects TRBV2 to TRBJ2-1; D not resolved. The germline gives CDR1 SNHLY, CDR2 FYNNEI. This CDR3 contains 12 residues. Trimming shortened V by 5 bases and J by 9 bases, and 11 bases separated the two germline ends. CDR3 nucleotides: TGTGCCAGCAGTCGAGAATTTGGTGAGCAGTTCTTC. It yields the protein CASSREFGEQFF.

V usage is TRBV2 and J usage is TRBJ1-1; a possible D gene is TRBD1 (5 bases). Germline V CDR1 and CDR2: SNHLY, FYNNEI. The germline V and J ends were trimmed by 8 bases and 7 bases, with 14 bases remaining between them. CDR3 length: 12 residues. CDR3 DNA: TGTGCCAGCCGCGGGGCGACGGTTGAAGCTTTCTTT. It encodes CASRGATVEAFF. Filled out from reference TRBV2 and TRBJ1-1, the complete variable domain reads EPEVTQTPSHQVTQMGQEVILRCVPISNHLYFYWYRQILGQKVEFLVSFYNNEISEKSEIFDDQFSVERPDGSNFTLKIRSTKLEDSAMYFCASRGATVEAFFGQGTRLTVV.

The chain uses TRBV6-6 and TRBJ1-1; 7 bases are shared with TRBD1. Trimming took 7 bases from V and 1 from J; bases not matched to a gene: 6. This CDR3 comprises 14 residues. Germline loops: CDR1 MNHNY, CDR2 SVGAGI (reference sequence). This CDR3 is CASTEQGTNTEAFF. The CDR3 DNA sequence: TGTGCCAGCACCGAACAGGGGACGAACACTGAAGCTTTCTTT.

The gene calls are TRBV5-1 and TRBJ2-1, with 8 bases matching TRBD2. The trim removed 0 bases at V and 6 bases at J, leaving 2 bases unmatched. Germline-derived CDR1 and CDR2 are SGHRS and YFSETQ. The CDR3 has 14 residues. CDR3 sequence reads: CASSLDGRGNEQFF. The DNA of the CDR3 is TGCGCCAGCAGCTTGGACGGGAGGGGCAATGAGCAGTTCTTC.

The rearrangement uses TRBV7-8 and TRBJ1-5, with D possibly matching TRBD1 (5 bases). CDR3 length: 15 amino acids. Trimming took off 1 base at V and 7 bases at J, with 14 bases between the two ends. Germline lookup yields CDR1 SGHVS and CDR2 FQNEAQ. CDR3 nucleotides: TGTGCCAGCAGCTTAGGGTCAGGGAATCAGCAGCCCCAGCATTTT. It translates to CASSLGSGNQQPQHF.

The chain uses TRBV28 and TRBJ2-5; D might be TRBD2 (6 bases). CDR1 and CDR2 (germline): MDHEN, SYDVKM. V lost 6 bases and J lost 5, with 13 bases in between. This CDR3 has 13 residues. CDR3 region: CASSSGSIETQYF. The DNA of the CDR3 is TGTGCCAGCAGCTCCGGGAGTATCGAGACCCAGTACTTC.

The genes are TRBV19 and TRBJ1-1; TRBD1 is a possible D gene (6 bases). V lost 2 bases and J lost 4, with 11 bases in between. Germline lookup yields CDR1 LNHDA and CDR2 SQIVND (reference sequence). The CDR3 has 14 amino acids. The DNA for the CDR3 is TGTGCCAGTAGTATAAGGCAGGGGAGCACTGAAGCTTTCTTT. Its translation: CASSIRQGSTEAFF.

The chain recombines TRBV10-3 with TRBJ2-7, with a tentative D call TRBD2 (6 bases). The length of the CDR3 is 14 residues. The germline V and J ends were trimmed by 3 bases and 6 bases, with 15 bases remaining between them. CDR1 and CDR2 from the germline V gene are ENHRY and SYGVKD. CDR3 sequence (DNA): TGTGCCATCAGTGACGGGACTCGCGAGGTCGAGCAGTACTTC. It encodes CAISDGTREVEQYF.

V usage is TRBV30 and J usage is TRBJ1-1, with unresolved D. There are 12 residues in the CDR3. Trimming pared 0 bases from V and 11 bases from J, leaving 13 bases between. Germline CDR1 GTSNPN, CDR2 SVGIG (reference sequence). The CDR3 DNA follows: TGTGCCTGGAGTGTACCCCAGTCTAGGGCTTTCTTT. Protein: CAWSVPQSRAFF. The whole variable domain, filled in from reference TRBV30 and TRBJ1-1, reads SQTIHQWPATLVQPVGSPLSLECTVEGTSNPNLYWYRQAAGRGLQLLFYSVGIGQISSEVPQNLSASRPQDRQFILSSKKLLLSDSGFYLCAWSVPQSRAFFGQGTRLTVV.

J is TRBJ1-2 and V is TRBV30; 12 bases map to TRBD1. The V and J ends lost 0 bases and 8 bases, in that order; junction bases with no gene match: 10. Germline assignment: CDR1 GTSNPN and CDR2 SVGIG (reference sequence). The CDR3 consists of 16 residues. The CDR3 DNA sequence: TGTGCCTGGAGTGTGGGGGGACAGGGGGCTTCGTGGGGCTACACCTTC. Its protein product is CAWSVGGQGASWGYTF. Full variable domain (outside the CDR3, taken from reference TRBV30 and TRBJ1-2): SQTIHQWPATLVQPVGSPLSLECTVEGTSNPNLYWYRQAAGRGLQLLFYSVGIGQISSEVPQNLSASRPQDRQFILSSKKLLLSDSGFYLCAWSVGGQGASWGYTFGSGTRLTVV.